This record covers a single TCR beta chain. No antigen is known for it. This CDR3 region has 11 residues. Germline assignment: CDR1 LNHDA and CDR2 SQIVND (reference sequence). Trimming took 4 bases from V and 6 from J, leaving 6 bases between them. This entry belongs to a study of vaccination and CD4 T cells after COVID-19. The treatment is: roughly ten-day PBMC culture with coronavirus spike peptide pools or control peptides (ViraFEST assay). The Oncomine TCR Beta short-read assay was what sequenced the DNA obtained from cultured CD4+ T cells. Each CDR3 protein gets one entry after TCRdb re-called the PCR reads with MiXCR. The data show fewer than 25,000 distinct CDR3 sequences, around 42% seen once.

The sample taken for sequencing was cultured CD4+ T cells from blood. V gene TRBV19 combines with J gene TRBJ1-1; D gene unclear. The TCR sequence derives from a human donor with COVID-19. CDR3 loop: CASSTRAEAFF. In DNA form, the CDR3 reads TGTGCCAGTAGTACCAGAGCTGAAGCTTTCTTT. The whole variable domain, remainder taken from reference TRBV19 and TRBJ1-1, is DGGITQSPKYLFRKEGQNVTLSCEQNLNHDAMYWYRQDPGQGLRLIYYSQIVNDFQKGDIAEGYSVSREKKESFPLTVTSAQKNPTAFYLCASSTRAEAFFGQGTRLTVV.